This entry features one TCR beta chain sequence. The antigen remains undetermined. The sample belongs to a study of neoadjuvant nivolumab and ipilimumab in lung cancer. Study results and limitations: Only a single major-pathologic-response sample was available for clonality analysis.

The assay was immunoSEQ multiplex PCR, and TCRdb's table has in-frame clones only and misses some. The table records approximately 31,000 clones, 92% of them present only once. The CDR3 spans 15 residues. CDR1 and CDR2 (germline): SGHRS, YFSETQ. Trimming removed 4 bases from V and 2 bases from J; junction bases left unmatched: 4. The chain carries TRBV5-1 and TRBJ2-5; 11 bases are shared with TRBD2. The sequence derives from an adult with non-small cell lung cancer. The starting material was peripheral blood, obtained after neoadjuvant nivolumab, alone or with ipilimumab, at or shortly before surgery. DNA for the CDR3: TGCGCCAGCAGCCCTGGGACTAGCGGACAAGAGACCCAGTACTTC. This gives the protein CASSPGTSGQETQYF.